The 12 T cell receptor beta chains below come from one sample, sequenced in a study of T-cell reconstitution after alpha-beta-depleted transplantation in children. The library targeted TCRbeta and was prepared with unique molecular identifiers. TCRdb re-analysed the PCR reads in MiXCR, keeping a single row per CDR3 protein. Of roughly 280,000 distinct CDR3 sequences in the sample, around a tenth are singletons; the top ten hold around a quarter. Sample: peripheral blood, taken 180 days after TCRalphabeta/CD19-depleted stem cell transplant. These receptors were taken from a male patient aged 2 to 10 who had a stem cell transplant for chronic granulomatous disease, so the T cells may come from the graft donor.

This clonotype was picked up many times. The chain carries TRBV29-1 and TRBJ2-7, with D tentatively TRBD1 (5 bases). Trimming cost V 4 bases and J 3 bases, with 10 bases left between them. The germline gives CDR1 SQVTM, CDR2 ANQGSEA. The CDR3 runs 12 residues. The CDR3 coding sequence is TGCAGCGTTGGGACAAATCTCTACGAGCAGTACTTC. Protein: CSVGTNLYEQYF.

This clonotype was recorded many times. The V gene is TRBV25-1, the J gene TRBJ2-7; no reliable D call. The CDR3 is made up of 13 amino acids. V lost 1 base, J lost 3 bases, and 7 bases lay in between. From germline, CDR1 is MGHDK and CDR2 SYGVNS. CDR3 in amino acids: CASSESLVYEQYF. CDR3 DNA sequence: TGTGCCAGCAGTGAATCCCTGGTCTACGAGCAGTACTTC.

This clonotype was observed many times. The chain combines TRBV28 with TRBJ2-2; D is perhaps TRBD2 (6 bases). The CDR3 is made up of 16 amino acids. Trimming removed 6 bases from V and 2 bases from J, with 16 bases in between. In germline, CDR1 is MDHEN, CDR2 SYDVKM. The CDR3 is CASSVTGGKNTGELFF. CDR3 coding DNA: TGTGCCAGCAGCGTTACGGGCGGGAAAAACACCGGGGAGCTGTTTTTT.

This clonotype has a count of ten or more. The chain has TRBV7-2 and TRBJ2-7; D is possibly TRBD2 (5 bases). V was pared by 1 base and J by 6 bases, with 10 bases between. The germline gives CDR1 SGHTA, CDR2 FQGNSA. This CDR3 is 13 amino acids long. This chain's CDR3 is CASSLVTGSEQYF. In DNA form, the CDR3 reads TGTGCCAGCAGCTTAGTGACGGGGTCCGAGCAGTACTTC.

This clonotype was recorded many times. The chain links TRBV7-9 to TRBJ2-7; D possibly corresponds to TRBD2 (5 bases). The CDR3 extends over 15 amino acids. The V gene's germline CDR1 is SEHNR and CDR2 FQNEAQ (reference sequence). V shed 5 bases and J shed 3 bases, with 17 bases lying between them. CDR3: CASSTAAPGGYEQYF. As DNA, the CDR3 is TGTGCCAGCAGCACAGCGGCCCCCGGTGGCTACGAGCAGTACTTC.

Many counts were recorded for this clonotype. This chain connects TRBV27 to TRBJ1-4; D is unclear. Trimming stripped 6 bases from V and 7 bases from J, with 15 bases between. This CDR3 contains 14 residues. Per the germline V gene, CDR1 is MNHEY and CDR2 is SMNVEV (reference sequence). The CDR3 protein is CASRAKDLREKLFF. CDR3 in DNA: TGTGCCAGCAGGGCGAAGGATTTGCGTGAAAAACTGTTTTTT.

This clonotype has ten or more counts. The rearrangement links TRBV10-3 to TRBJ2-7; 9 bases are a match to TRBD2. This CDR3 comprises 15 residues. Per the germline V gene, CDR1 is ENHRY and CDR2 is SYGVKD. V lost 10 bases and J lost 2; bases outside the gene matches: 12. The CDR3 loop is CATTPSGEGPYEQYF. The DNA for the CDR3 is TGTGCCACAACCCCTAGCGGGGAGGGACCCTACGAGCAGTACTTC.

On this clonotype itself: This may arise from a read error, as a much more abundant clone is one base away. V usage is TRBV29-1 and J usage is TRBJ2-1, with 7 nucleotides matching TRBD2. The CDR3 covers 13 residues. The V gene's germline CDR1 is SQVTM and CDR2 ANQGSEA. With V trimmed by 5 bases and J by 8 bases, 9 bases remained unmatched. As DNA, the CDR3 is TGCAGCGTTCCCTGCCCTAGCGGTGATGAGCAGTTCTTC. Its translation is CSVPCPSGDEQFF.

This clonotype has ten or more counts. The chain combines TRBV20-1 with TRBJ2-7; D is ambiguous. Germline V gives CDR1 DFQATT, CDR2 SNEGSKA (reference sequence). This CDR3 comprises 13 residues. The ends were cut back, 2 bases at V and 0 bases at J, with 8 bases in the middle. This chain's CDR3 is CSARPPVSYEQYF. Written as DNA, the CDR3 is TGCAGTGCTAGACCGCCAGTCTCCTACGAGCAGTACTTC.

As regards this clonotype: This may stem from a read error, because a much larger clone lies one nucleotide away. The V call is TRBV5-1, the J call TRBJ2-1; either TRBD1 or TRBD2 may supply D (6 bases each). V was cut by 4 bases and J by 3 bases, with 14 bases left in between. There are 15 residues in the CDR3. CDR1 is SGHRS, CDR2 YFSETQ, per germline. The CDR3 bases are TGCGCCAGCAGCCCAGGGGACTTCAGCTACAATGAGCAGTTCTTC. Translating it yields CASSPGDFSYNEQFF.

This clonotype has a count of ten or more. The chain employs TRBV7-2 and TRBJ2-7, with a tentative D call TRBD2 (6 bases). The germline V gene encodes CDR1 SGHTA and CDR2 FQGNSA. V was cut by 6 bases and J by 2 bases, with 20 bases left in between. The CDR3 is 16 residues long. This CDR3 reads CASSLGASGGTYEQYF. The CDR3 nucleotides are TGTGCCAGCAGTCTCGGGGCCAGCGGAGGGACCTACGAGCAGTACTTC.

In its sample, this clonotype was seen many times. The chain links TRBV20-1 to TRBJ2-5; 7 bases agree with TRBD2. From germline, CDR1 is DFQATT and CDR2 SNEGSKA (reference sequence). The V gene end was trimmed by 3 bases and the J gene end by 1 base; junction bases not matched to a gene: 8. This CDR3 has 15 residues. CDR3 sequence reads: CSASRLAAPQETQYF. The CDR3 nucleotides are TGCAGTGCTAGTCGGCTAGCGGCTCCCCAAGAGACCCAGTACTTC.